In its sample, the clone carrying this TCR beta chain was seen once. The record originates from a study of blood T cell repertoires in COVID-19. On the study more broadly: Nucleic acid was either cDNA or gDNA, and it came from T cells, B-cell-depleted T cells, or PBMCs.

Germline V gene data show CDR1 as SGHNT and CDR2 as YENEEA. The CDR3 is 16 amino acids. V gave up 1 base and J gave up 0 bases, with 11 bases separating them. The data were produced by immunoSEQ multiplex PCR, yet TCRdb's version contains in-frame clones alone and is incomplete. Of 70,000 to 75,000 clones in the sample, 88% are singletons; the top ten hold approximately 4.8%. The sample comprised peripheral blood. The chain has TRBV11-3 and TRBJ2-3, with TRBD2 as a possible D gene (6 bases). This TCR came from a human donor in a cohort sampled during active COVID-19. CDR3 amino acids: CASSLGAGSSTDTQYF. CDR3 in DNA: TGTGCCAGCAGCTTAGGTGCGGGGTCTAGCACAGATACGCAGTATTTT. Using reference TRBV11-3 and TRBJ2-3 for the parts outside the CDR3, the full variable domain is EAGVVQSPRYKIIEKKQPVAFWCNPISGHNTLYWYLQNLGQGPELLIRYENEEAVDDSQLPKDRFSAERLKGVDSTLKIQPAELGDSAVYLCASSLGAGSSTDTQYFGPGTRLTVL.